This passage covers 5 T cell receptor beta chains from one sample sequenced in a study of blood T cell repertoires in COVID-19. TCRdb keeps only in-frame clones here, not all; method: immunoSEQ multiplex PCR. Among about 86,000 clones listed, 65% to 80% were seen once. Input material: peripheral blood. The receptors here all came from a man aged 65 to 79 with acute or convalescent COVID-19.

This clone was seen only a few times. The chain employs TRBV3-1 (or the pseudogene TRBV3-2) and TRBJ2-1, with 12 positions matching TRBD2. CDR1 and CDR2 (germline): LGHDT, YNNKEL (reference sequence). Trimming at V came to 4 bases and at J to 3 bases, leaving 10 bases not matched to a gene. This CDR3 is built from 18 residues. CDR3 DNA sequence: TGTGCCAGCAGCCCACATCGACTAGCGGGGGACCACTACAATGAGCAGTTCTTC. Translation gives CASSPHRLAGDHYNEQFF.

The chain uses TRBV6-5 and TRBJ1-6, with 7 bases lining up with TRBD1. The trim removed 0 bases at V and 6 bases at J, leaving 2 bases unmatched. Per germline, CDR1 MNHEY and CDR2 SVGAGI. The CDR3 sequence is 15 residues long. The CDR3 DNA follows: TGTGCCAGCAGTTACTCGAAGGGGGCTAATTCACCCCTCCACTTT. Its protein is CASSYSKGANSPLHF.

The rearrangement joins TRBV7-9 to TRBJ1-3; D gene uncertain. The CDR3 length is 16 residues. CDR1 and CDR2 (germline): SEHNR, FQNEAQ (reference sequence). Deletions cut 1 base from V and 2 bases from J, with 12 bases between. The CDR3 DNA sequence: TGTGCCAGCAGCTTAGATCTCAGTTTGCCTGGAAACACCATATATTTT. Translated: CASSLDLSLPGNTIYF.

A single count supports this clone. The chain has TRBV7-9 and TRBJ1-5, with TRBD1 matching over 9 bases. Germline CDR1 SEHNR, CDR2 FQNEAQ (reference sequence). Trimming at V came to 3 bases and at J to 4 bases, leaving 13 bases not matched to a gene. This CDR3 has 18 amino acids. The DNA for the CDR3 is TGTGCCAGCAGCTTGGGACAGGGCGAATCAGGGAGGAATCAGCCCCAGCATTTT. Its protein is CASSLGQGESGRNQPQHF. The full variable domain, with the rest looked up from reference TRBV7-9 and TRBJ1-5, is DTGVSQNPRHKITKRGQNVTFRCDPISEHNRLYWYRQTLGQGPEFLTYFQNEAQLEKSRLLSDRFSAERPKGSFSTLEIQRTEQGDSAMYLCASSLGQGESGRNQPQHFGDGTRLSIL.

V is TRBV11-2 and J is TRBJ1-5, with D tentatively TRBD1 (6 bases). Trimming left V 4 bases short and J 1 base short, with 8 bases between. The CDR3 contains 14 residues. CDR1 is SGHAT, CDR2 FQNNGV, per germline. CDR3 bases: TGTGCCAGCAGCTCGGGGGGCAGCAATCAGCCCCAGCATTTT. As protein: CASSSGGSNQPQHF.